One T cell receptor (beta chain) is described in this entry. Its antigen is not identified. This specimen belongs to a study of STAT3 mutations in large granular lymphocyte leukemia. With 7 bases removed from V and 2 bases from J, the gap between germline ends came to 17 bases. This CDR3 is built from 15 residues. CDR1 and CDR2 from the germline V gene are SQVTM and ANQGSEA. General study points: Every T-cell large granular lymphocyte leukemia patient had at least one immunodominant TCR beta clonotype.

TCRdb keeps only in-frame clones here, not all; method: immunoSEQ multiplex PCR. The data show more than 10,000 clones, with over 75% seen just once and roughly an eighth held by the top ten. The sample comprised PBMCs. The rearrangement uses TRBV29-1 and TRBJ2-2; a possible D gene is TRBD1 (7 bases). This receptor was obtained from a human donor with T large granular lymphocyte leukemia. Some clones in this sample may be carry-over from other donors' samples. CDR3 bases: TGCAGCGCCTCCAGGGGGGCTTCAAACACCGGGGAGCTGTTTTTT. Protein sequence: CSASRGASNTGELFF.